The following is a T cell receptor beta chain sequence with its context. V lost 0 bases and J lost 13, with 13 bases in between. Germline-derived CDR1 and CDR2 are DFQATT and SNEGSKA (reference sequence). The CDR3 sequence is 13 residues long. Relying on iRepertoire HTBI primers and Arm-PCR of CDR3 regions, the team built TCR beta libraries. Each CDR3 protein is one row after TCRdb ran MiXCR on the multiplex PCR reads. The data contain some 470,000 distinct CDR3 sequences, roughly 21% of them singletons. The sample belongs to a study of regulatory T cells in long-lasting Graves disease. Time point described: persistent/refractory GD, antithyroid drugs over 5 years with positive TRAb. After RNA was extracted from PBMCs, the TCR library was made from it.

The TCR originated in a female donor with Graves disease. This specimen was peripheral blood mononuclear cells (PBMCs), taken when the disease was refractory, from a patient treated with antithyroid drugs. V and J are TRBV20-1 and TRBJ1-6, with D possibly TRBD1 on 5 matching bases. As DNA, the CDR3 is TGCAGTGCTAGAGATAGTCAGGGATTCCCCCTCCACTTT. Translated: CSARDSQGFPLHF.